The clone carrying this T cell receptor (beta chain) was counted many times. Documented time point: patch test 2, 6 weeks after DPC sensitization. As to treatment: therapeutic diphenylcyclopropenone sensitization with weekly scalp DPC. MiXCR was run by TCRdb on the RACE reads, yielding one entry per CDR3 protein. This sample has some 54,000 distinct CDR3 sequences; 7.5% to 10% occur once, and the top ten carry over 1.5%. This sample was taken from a study of human T cells and chemical hapten exposure. The germline V and J ends were trimmed by 6 bases and 4 bases, with 18 bases remaining between them. Germline assignment: CDR1 MDHEN and CDR2 SYDVKM. There are 15 residues in the CDR3.

V and J are TRBV28 and TRBJ1-1; D is possibly TRBD1 (6 bases). Sequenced here: whole blood, sampled in connection with sensitization to the hapten diphenylcyclopropenone (DPC). This receptor was identified in a woman aged 50 to 60 with alopecia areata. Some clones in this sample may be carry-over from other donors' samples. The CDR3 here is CASSQPGRGATEAFF. The CDR3 region has the DNA TGTGCCAGCAGCCAACCCGGCAGGGGAGCCACTGAAGCTTTCTTT.